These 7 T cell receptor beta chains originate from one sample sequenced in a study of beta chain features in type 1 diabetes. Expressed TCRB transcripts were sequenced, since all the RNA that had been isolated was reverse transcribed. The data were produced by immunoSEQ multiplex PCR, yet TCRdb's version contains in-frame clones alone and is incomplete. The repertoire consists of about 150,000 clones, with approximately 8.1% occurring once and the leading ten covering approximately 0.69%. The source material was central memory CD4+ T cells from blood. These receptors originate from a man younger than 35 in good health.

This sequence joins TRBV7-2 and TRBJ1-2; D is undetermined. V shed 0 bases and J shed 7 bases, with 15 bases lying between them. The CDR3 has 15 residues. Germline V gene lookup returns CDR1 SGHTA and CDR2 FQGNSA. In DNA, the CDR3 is TGTGCCAGCAGCTTAGCCGGAGCCAGTAGCGCTGGCTACACCTTC. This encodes CASSLAGASSAGYTF.

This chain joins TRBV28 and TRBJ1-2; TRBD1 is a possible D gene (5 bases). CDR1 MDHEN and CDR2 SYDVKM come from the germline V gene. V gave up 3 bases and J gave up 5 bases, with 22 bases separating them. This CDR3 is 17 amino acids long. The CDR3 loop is CASSLGTGGFKGYGYTF. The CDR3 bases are TGTGCCAGCAGTTTGGGCACGGGGGGATTTAAGGGTTATGGCTACACCTTC.

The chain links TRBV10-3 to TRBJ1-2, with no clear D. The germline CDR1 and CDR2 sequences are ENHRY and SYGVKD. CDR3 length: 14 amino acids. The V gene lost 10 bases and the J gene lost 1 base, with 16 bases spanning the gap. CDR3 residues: CASSTPEINYGYTF. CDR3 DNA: TGTGCCAGCTCAACTCCCGAGATTAACTATGGCTACACCTTC.

Here the CDR3 DNA reads TGCAGCGTTGAGGCACAGGGACCCGGCATATATTTT. Amino acid sequence: CSVEAQGPGIYF. V is TRBV29-1 and J is TRBJ1-3; possibly TRBD1 for D (6 bases). The CDR3 runs 12 residues. Germline loops: CDR1 SQVTM, CDR2 ANQGSEA. V lost 3 bases to trimming and J lost 12 bases, with 15 bases between them.

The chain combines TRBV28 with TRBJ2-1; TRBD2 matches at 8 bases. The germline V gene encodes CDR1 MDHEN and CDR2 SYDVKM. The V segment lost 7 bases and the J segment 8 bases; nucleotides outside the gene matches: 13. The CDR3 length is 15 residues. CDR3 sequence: CASIPTGTRLYEQFF. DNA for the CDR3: TGTGCCAGCATACCCACCGGGACTAGATTGTATGAGCAGTTCTTC.

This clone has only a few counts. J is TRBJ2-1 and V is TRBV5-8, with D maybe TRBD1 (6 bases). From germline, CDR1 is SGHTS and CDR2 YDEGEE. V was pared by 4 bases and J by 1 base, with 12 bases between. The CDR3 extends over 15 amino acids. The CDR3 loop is CASSPAGASYNEQFF. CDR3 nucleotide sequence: TGTGCCAGCAGCCCTGCAGGGGCGTCCTACAATGAGCAGTTCTTC.

The CDR3 region is CASSPTSGGTTDTQYF. The CDR3 region has the DNA TGTGCCAGCAGCCCGACTAGCGGGGGGACCACAGATACGCAGTATTTT. The chain couples TRBV7-3 to TRBJ2-3; the match to TRBD2 covers 13 bases. Germline CDR1 reads SGHTA; CDR2 reads FQGTGA. V gave up 5 bases and J gave up 2 bases; unmatched junction bases: 4. The CDR3 runs 16 residues.